The clone carrying this TCR beta chain was detected a few times. The data originate from a study of regulatory T cells in long-lasting Graves disease. Specified time point: newly diagnosed GD, antithyroid drugs for less than 3 months. PBMC-derived RNA was used for the TCR library. The CDR3 runs 13 residues. Germline CDR1 is GTSNPN and CDR2 is SVGIG (reference sequence). V was pared by 5 bases and J by 4 bases, with 14 bases between. The authors built TCR beta libraries using iRepertoire HTBI primers and Arm-PCR of CDR3 regions. TCRdb independently ran MiXCR on the multiplex PCR reads; one entry per CDR3 protein. The sample includes a few hundred thousand distinct CDR3 sequences, 13% of them seen just once. This sample was also put to use in a study of T cells in Graves' hyperthyroidism and ophthalmopathy.

The starting material was peripheral blood mononuclear cells (PBMCs), obtained at new diagnosis, from a patient treated with antithyroid drugs. V usage is TRBV30 and J usage is TRBJ2-5; tentative D call: TRBD2 (6 bases). The clonotype comes from a man aged 25-45 years with Graves disease. The CDR3 loop reads CAWAKTSLETQYF. CDR3 in DNA: TGTGCCTGGGCGAAGACTAGTCTAGAGACCCAGTACTTC.